This T cell receptor beta chain was sequenced in a study of beta chain features in type 1 diabetes (dated 2018 in TCRdb). Turning to the overall study: Patients and healthy donors did not differ in mean age, gender distribution, total cell number or subset yield. A total of just under 110,000,000 sorted cells were examined across all samples, and RNA yield correlated strongly with the number of cells per subset. The study compared TCRB repertoires of sorted circulating CD4+ T cell subsets between recently diagnosed type 1 diabetes patients and matched healthy donors. Regulatory and stem cell-like memory subsets were isolated from only 8 patients and about 8 healthy donors, whereas naive and central memory subsets came from all 28 donors. General findings and caveats noted by the study authors: A moderate but significant shortening of TCRB CDR3 length was observed in type 1 diabetes patients in all four CD4+ subsets. Fewer insertions and more nucleotide deletions at VDJ recombination sites were observed in patients with type 1 diabetes, implying thymic rearrangement abnormalities. Because the HLA sub-analyses included only small numbers of individuals, any influence of HLA type on TCRB rearrangement was left unresolved. Naive, central memory and regulatory TCRB repertoires appeared to be more similar among patients than among healthy donors. Shorter templates might be favored by PCR, yet because patient and control samples were amplified and corrected together, any such skew would affect both groups equally. Sequencing cDNA rather than genomic DNA could over-represent highly expressing activated cells, although activation and CD3 levels did not differ between groups.

All of the isolated RNA was reverse transcribed with the High Capacity cDNA Reverse Transcription Kit, so expressed TCRB transcripts were sequenced. Deep immunoSEQ sequencing was applied to naive, central memory and regulatory T cell samples, giving an average of roughly 3.3 million total reads per sample. Sorted cells were lysed in RLT buffer and RNA was extracted with DNase-treated RNeasy Micro or Mini kits, depending on cell number. To prevent cross-contamination, every cell subset was processed on its own, while patient and healthy donor samples were processed together. The immunoSEQ multiplex PCR was used to amplify TCRB sequences from cDNA, yielding 87-bp fragments that span the CDR3 region. Sequencing of the amplicons was performed on the Illumina HiSeq platform. On the authors' methods: PCR bias was computationally corrected using synthetic template baselines, reads within Hamming distance 2 were collapsed, and singletons that could not be merged were discarded. Reads were aligned to IMGT to assign V, D and J genes, CDR3 length, and insertions or deletions at six rearrangement sites. Clonotype counts were normalized to sorted cell number within each subset before computing true diversity and Gini coefficients with the tcR R package. The overlap coefficient, calculated on TCRB nucleotide sequences, was used to measure repertoire sharing. Out-of-frame TCRB sequences from naive cells were analyzed as a proxy for the pre-selection repertoire. Entries here come from immuneACCESS through TCRdb and include only in-frame sequences with V and J called. Some clones fail to appear in such tables; in the studies checked, an unresolved V gene covers under half of the shortfall, and the cause of the remainder is unknown. The DNA gave D and trimming, while V, J and clone size come from that table. Here the sample has 640,000 or so clones; over 13% occur a single time. Approximately 0.039% of the sample lies in the top ten.

V is cut back by 10 bases and J by 0 bases, with 0 bases in the junction unmatched. CDR1 and CDR2 (SGHRS, YFSETQ) derive from the germline V gene. The CDR3 numbers 12 residues from cysteine through phenylalanine. Only the CDR3 portion is preserved as DNA: 36 bases, with reading frame beginning at the first base. This clone was counted between two and nine times. Its antigen remains unidentified. No base qualities exist here, and no much larger clone lies one base off it. Each donor gave one peripheral blood draw, averaging about 100 mL, which was collected into heparinised tubes. A BD FACSAria II and a panel including CD45RO, CCR7, CD25, CD127, CD95 and CD27 were used to sort naive, central memory, regulatory and stem cell-like memory CD4+ T cells. A purity above 95% was achieved for all sorted populations. PBMCs were isolated right away by Lymphoprep density gradient centrifugation and were stained directly, without culture. So that batch effects would be minimized, each experiment stained and sorted samples in pairs, pairing one healthy donor with one patient.

What was sequenced was naive CD4+ T cells from blood. In the paper's terms, the cell subset or site label means: true naive CD4+ T cells. This TCR derives from a man aged 18 to 30 with type 1 diabetes. The chain employs TRBV5-1 and TRBJ2-2; 7 bases in the junction line up with TRBD1. The CDR3 reads as follows: CADRANTGELFF. The DNA sequence reads TGCGCCGACAGGGCGAACACCGGGGAGCTGTTTTTT.